The sequence of this T cell receptor (beta chain) was determined in a study of cytomegalovirus exposure and HLA in healthy donors. Broader study findings: The HLA-A and HLA-B alleles of most subjects were reportedly predicted accurately from TCR beta sequences. About 90% or about 30% of the time was how often most TCR beta V segments were productive, according to an earlier analysis.

Comments on this clone: Its matching antigen is unknown.

The CDR3 runs 14 residues. Trimming removed 0 bases at V and 4 bases at J, with 9 bases between. In germline, CDR1 is SGHDN, CDR2 FVKESK. The PCR had 60 Vbeta and 13 Jbeta primers. Sequencing was performed with immunoSEQ multiplex PCR; in TCRdb, only in-frame clones are kept and a portion is missing. The sample has roughly 140,000 clones, about 75% seen once. This sequence joins TRBV14 and TRBJ1-2, with a possible D match to TRBD1 (6 bases). Sequences were obtained from PBMCs. The sequence was collected from a man between 18 and 35 years old in good health and CMV-seronegative. The CDR3 region is CASSQEARGYGYTF. The CDR3 nucleotides are TGTGCCAGCAGCCAAGAAGCCAGGGGCTATGGCTACACCTTC.